These 9 T cell receptor beta chains came from one sample sequenced in a study of CD8+ T cells in alopecia areata. On the basis of CD4, CD8alpha, NKG2D, NKG2ACE and other markers, pooled cutaneous lymph node cells were sorted. Extracted RNA was reverse transcribed, and the resulting cDNA served as sequencing template. TCRdb's copy holds only in-frame clones and misses some; the assay was immunoSEQ multiplex PCR. The sample has about 300,000 clones, none seen only once. The specimen sequenced was CD4+ T cells sorted from a lymph node. The receptors originated from a C3H/HeJ mouse with alopecia areata. The strain bears MHC haplotype H2-k.

About this clone itself: Germline and genes here are mouse. The read halts 4 residues ahead of the CDR3 end, with the missing end drawn from the germline J gene. The chain links TRBV13-3 to TRBJ2-3, with 8 nucleotides matching TRBD2. CDR1 NNHDY and CDR2 SYVADS come from the germline V gene. V gave up 4 bases and J gave up 2 bases; unmatched junction bases: 6. The CDR3 spans 15 residues. CDR3 bases read: TGTGCCAGCAGTCCTGACTGGGGTGATGCAGAA. Translation: CASSPDWGDAE. The whole CDR3 reads CASSPDWGDAETLYF.

This clone was detected a few times. Gene names refer to mouse genes. The read stops 4 residues short of the end of the CDR3; the missing end is completed from the germline J gene. The chain recombines TRBV13-2 with TRBJ2-1; D possibly corresponds to TRBD2 (7 bases). The CDR3 has 16 residues. Germline-derived CDR1 and CDR2 are NNHNN and SYGAGS (reference sequence). Trimming took 2 bases from V and 1 from J, leaving 13 bases between them. The CDR3 bases that were read are TGTGCCAGCGGTGAGAAATGGGGGGCGAACTATGCT. Its protein is CASGEKWGANYA. The full CDR3 protein reads CASGEKWGANYAEQFF.

This clone was seen a few times. The listed genes are named as in mouse. The observed sequence ends 4 residues before the CDR3 terminus, with the missing tail filled in from the germline J gene. The V and J genes are TRBV5 and TRBJ2-3, with 8 positions matching TRBD2. After removal of 1 base from V and 0 bases from J, the junction contained 3 bases not matched to a gene. This CDR3 has 16 residues. Germline V lookup: CDR1 LGHNA, CDR2 YNLKQL (reference sequence). The sequenced CDR3 bases are TGTGCCAGCAGCCAAGTCCGGGGGGGCAGTGCAGAA. Translation: CASSQVRGGSAE. The whole CDR3 sequence is CASSQVRGGSAETLYF.

As to this clone: Mouse names are used for the genes. The read stops 3 residues short of the end of the CDR3; the missing end is completed from the germline J gene. This rearrangement joins TRBV5 to TRBJ1-6; no definite D call. TRBJ1-6 is an ORF, and what it does is uncertain. This CDR3 is built from 13 residues. Germline V gene data show CDR1 as LGHNA and CDR2 as YNLKQL (reference sequence). With 1 base removed from V and 8 bases from J, the gap between germline ends came to 6 bases. CDR3 DNA, as far as it was read: TGTGCCAGCAGCCAAGTACAAGATTCGCCC. Its protein product is CASSQVQDSP. The whole CDR3 sequence is CASSQVQDSPLYF.

This clone was found a few times. Germline and genes here are mouse. The CDR3 end falls 4 residues outside the read, so it is completed with the germline J gene. Other DNA sequences in this sample translate to the same CDR3. V gene TRBV31 combines with J gene TRBJ2-1; possibly TRBD2 for D (6 bases). V lost 1 base and J 1 base, leaving 8 bases between the germline ends. There are 14 residues in the CDR3. Per germline, CDR1 GKSSPN and CDR2 SITVG. CDR3 in amino acids: CAWSRLVNYAEQFF. The part of the CDR3 DNA that was read is TGTGCCTGGAGTCGACTGGTAAACTATGCT.

Points on this clone: Gene names and germline match the mouse. CDR3 region: CASRLGGRTYEQYF. Partial CDR3 DNA: TGTGCCAGCAGATTGGGGGGGCGCACCTAT. V gene TRBV19 combines with J gene TRBJ2-7; 9 bases match TRBD2. The read stops 4 residues short of the end of the CDR3; the missing end is completed from the germline J gene. Trimming cost V 5 bases and J 2 bases; bases outside gene matches: 5. The CDR3 is made up of 14 amino acids. CDR1 FNHDT and CDR2 SITEND come from the germline V gene (reference sequence).

There are a few counts of this clone. Gene names denote mouse genes. The read halts 4 residues ahead of the CDR3 end, with the missing end drawn from the germline J gene. Other DNA sequences within the sample encode an identical CDR3. The rearrangement uses TRBV14 and TRBJ2-7; TRBD2 aligns across 12 bases. The CDR3 extends over 15 amino acids. Per the germline V gene, CDR1 is SGHDT and CDR2 is FRDEAV. The junction had 6 bases not matched to a gene; V was cut back by 5 bases and J by 3 bases. CDR3 sequence reads: CASSPGTGGLYEQYF. The part of the CDR3 DNA that was read is TGTGCCAGCAGCCCCGGGACTGGGGGGCTCTAT.

For this clone: Mouse germline and gene names are used. The CDR3 is cut off 4 residues early in the read; its end comes from the germline J gene. Additional DNA sequences in this sample encode the identical CDR3. The chain combines TRBV1 with TRBJ2-3; 8 bases fit TRBD1. J gave up 3 bases and V 1 base, and 6 bases lay outside the gene matches. This CDR3 contains 16 residues. CDR1 is NSQYPW, CDR2 LRSPGD, per germline (reference sequence). The CDR3 DNA, read in part, is TGCACCTGCAGTGCAGCCGGACAGGGTGGAGCAGAA. Its protein is CTCSAAGQGGAE. In full, the CDR3 is CTCSAAGQGGAETLYF.

This clone showed up just a few times. Mouse names are used for the genes. The missing CDR3 end, 4 residues past where the read stops, is filled in from the germline J gene. J is TRBJ2-1 and V is TRBV13-3, with TRBD2 matching over 8 bases. The CDR3 has 15 amino acids. Germline V CDR1 and CDR2: NNHDY, SYVADS. J gave up 1 base and V 2 bases, and 2 bases lay outside the gene matches. This CDR3 is CASSEWGGNYAEQFF. Partial CDR3 DNA: TGTGCCAGCAGTGAATGGGGGGGGAACTATGCT.